This is a list of T cell receptor beta chains from one sample in a study of blood T cell repertoires in COVID-19. Some clones are missing from TCRdb's copy, which holds only in-frame ones; the method was immunoSEQ multiplex PCR. The table shows about 49,000 clones, with roughly 82% occurring only once. Sequencing was carried out using peripheral blood. The origin of the receptors is a woman aged 55-69 years with acute or convalescent COVID-19. Both conserved end residues are part of each CDR3. A D gene is named only where the DNA matches it firmly. Part of the rows lack a size; the others show once, few, many or a class for expanded clones.

CDR3nt | CDR3aa | abundance | j_gene | v_gene | d_gene
TGTGCCAGCAGTTTAACACGCTACGAGCAGTACTTC | CASSLTRYEQYF | few | TRBJ2-7 | TRBV28 | -
TGTGCCAGCAGCTTAGAGGGGGCGACAGGGGGCTCACCCCTCCACTTT | CASSLEGATGGSPLHF | - | TRBJ1-6 | TRBV7-8 | TRBD1
TGTGCCAGCAGCTTAGAATCTAGCGGGAGAGGCGAGCAGTACTTC | CASSLESSGRGEQYF | - | TRBJ2-7 | TRBV7-8 | TRBD2
TGCGCCAGCAGCTTGGGAGATCATAACTCTGGGGCCAACGTCCTGACTTTC | CASSLGDHNSGANVLTF | - | TRBJ2-6 | TRBV5-1 | -
TGCGCCAGCAGCTTTGACAGAAATAATTCACCCCTCCACTTT | CASSFDRNNSPLHF | - | TRBJ1-6 | TRBV5-1 | -
TGTGCCAGCAGTGCTGACAGGGTTCCTACCGGGGAGCTGTTTTTT | CASSADRVPTGELFF | - | TRBJ2-2 | TRBV2 | TRBD1
TGCGCCAGCAGCTTGGTCAGCGGGGTAGAAAATGAGCAGTTCTTC | CASSLVSGVENEQFF | - | TRBJ2-1 | TRBV5-1 | TRBD2
TGTGCCAGCAGTAGAGACAGCTATAGCAATCAGCCCCAGCATTTT | CASSRDSYSNQPQHF | - | TRBJ1-5 | TRBV27 | -
TGTGCCAGCAGCCGTCTTCAGAATTCACCCCTCCACTTT | CASSRLQNSPLHF | once | TRBJ1-6 | TRBV11-2 | -
TGTGCCAGCAGTGATGTGGTAAAGGGGGGCTACACCTTC | CASSDVVKGGYTF | - | TRBJ1-2 | TRBV25-1 | -
TGTGCCAGCAGCCAAGGAAGAGGGCTTGGAGCTTTCTTT | CASSQGRGLGAFF | few | TRBJ1-1 | TRBV14 | -
TGTGCCAGCAGCTTAGTGGCGGCGTTCTATAATTCACCCCTCCACTTT | CASSLVAAFYNSPLHF | - | TRBJ1-6 | TRBV11-2 | -
TGCGCCAGCAGCCCGACACTAGCGGGAGGAGCAGATACGCAGTATTTT | CASSPTLAGGADTQYF | - | TRBJ2-3 | TRBV5-1 | TRBD2
TGCGCCAGCAGCCAAGGTGGAGTTAGGGGGGGAAGAGCCAAAAACATTCAGTACTTC | CASSQGGVRGGRAKNIQYF | few | TRBJ2-4 | TRBV4-1 | -
TGCGCCAGCACCGAGGGACAGGGGGCGGTTGCGGACTATGGCTACACCTTC | CASTEGQGAVADYGYTF | - | TRBJ1-2 | TRBV10-1 | TRBD1
TGCGCCAGCAGCTCATCACCGGGACAGGGGAACAATGAGCAGTTCTTC | CASSSSPGQGNNEQFF | - | TRBJ2-1 | TRBV5-1 | TRBD1
TGTGCCAGCAGCTTGGCCTTTTGGGGGGGCACTGAAGCTTTCTTT | CASSLAFWGGTEAFF | - | TRBJ1-1 | TRBV5-8 | -
TGTGCCAGCAGCTTAGGAGCAGGGTCCCATCAGCCCCAGCATTTT | CASSLGAGSHQPQHF | - | TRBJ1-5 | TRBV7-2 | -